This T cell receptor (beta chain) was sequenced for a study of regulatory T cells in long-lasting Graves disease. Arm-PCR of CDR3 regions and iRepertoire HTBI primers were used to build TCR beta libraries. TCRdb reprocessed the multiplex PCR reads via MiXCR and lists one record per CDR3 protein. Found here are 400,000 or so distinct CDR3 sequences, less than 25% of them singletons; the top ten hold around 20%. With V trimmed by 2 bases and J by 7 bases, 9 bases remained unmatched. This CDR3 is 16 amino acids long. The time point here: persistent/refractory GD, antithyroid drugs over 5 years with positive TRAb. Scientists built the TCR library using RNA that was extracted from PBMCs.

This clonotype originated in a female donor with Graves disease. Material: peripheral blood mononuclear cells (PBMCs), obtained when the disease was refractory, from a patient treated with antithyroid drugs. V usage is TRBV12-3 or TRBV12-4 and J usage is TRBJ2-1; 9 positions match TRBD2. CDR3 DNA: TGTGCCAGCAGTTTACTTGTCCTAGCGGGATTTAATGAGCAGTTCTTC. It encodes CASSLLVLAGFNEQFF.